Each of the 23 T cell receptor beta chains below was sequenced from the same sample in a study of OX40 agonist ivuxolimab in advanced cancers. Libraries were prepared by immunoSEQ multiplex PCR; TCRdb keeps only in-frame clonotypes and omits some of them. Here the sample spans about 42,000 clones, around four fifths being singletons. Sample: CD4+ or CD8+ T cells sorted from blood, taken in a trial of the OX40 agonist ivuxolimab. Receptors originate from an adult with an advanced solid tumor such as melanoma, head and neck, liver or kidney cancer.

This clone was seen only once. The CDR3: CASSPMGPYSNQPQHF. CDR3 in DNA: TGTGCCAGCAGTCCCATGGGGCCTTATAGCAATCAGCCCCAGCATTTT. This chain links TRBV7-2 with TRBJ1-5, with D perhaps TRBD1 (5 bases). Trimming removed 6 bases at V and 0 bases at J, with 15 bases between. From germline, CDR1 is SGHTA and CDR2 FQGNSA. The CDR3 has 16 amino acids.

The V gene is TRBV2, the J gene TRBJ2-5, with D unresolved. The germline V and J ends were trimmed by 4 bases and 4 bases, with 10 bases remaining between them. The CDR3 length is 13 residues. Per the germline V gene, CDR1 is SNHLY and CDR2 is FYNNEI. Here the CDR3 DNA reads TGTGCCAGCAGTGTAGGATTGGTAGAGACCCAGTACTTC. As protein: CASSVGLVETQYF.

The chain employs TRBV16 and TRBJ1-6, with D hard to call. The germline gives CDR1 KGHSY, CDR2 FQNENV. The germline V and J ends were trimmed by 4 bases and 10 bases, with 8 bases remaining between them. The CDR3 is made up of 12 amino acids. The CDR3 nucleotides read TGTGCCAGCAGCCTTCCTTACTCACCCCTCCACTTT. It encodes CASSLPYSPLHF.

V gene TRBV14 combines with J gene TRBJ2-4; possibly TRBD2 for D (6 bases). Trimming removed 1 base at V and 9 bases at J, with 16 bases between. The germline CDR1 and CDR2 sequences are SGHDN and FVKESK. This CDR3 has 15 residues. The CDR3 DNA follows: TGTGCCAGCAGCCAAGTAGGCGGAGGGCCGGGCATTCAGTACTTC. Protein sequence: CASSQVGGGPGIQYF.

The chain employs TRBV4-3 and TRBJ1-5, with unresolved D. Germline values: CDR1 LGHNA, CDR2 YSLEER. The CDR3 consists of 13 residues. V lost 0 bases and J lost 7, with 7 bases in between. CDR3 loop: CASSQDSAQPQHF. DNA of the CDR3: TGCGCCAGCAGCCAAGATTCCGCGCAGCCCCAGCATTTT.

The rearrangement links TRBV18 to TRBJ1-1; D is uncertain. Germline CDR1 KGHSH, CDR2 LQKENI. V lost 3 bases and J 3 bases, leaving 11 bases between the germline ends. This CDR3 has 14 amino acids. CDR3 coding DNA: TGTGCCAGCTCACCGTTTGGACGGGACACTGAAGCTTTCTTT. Protein sequence: CASSPFGRDTEAFF.

This clone was detected only once. V is TRBV11-3 and J is TRBJ1-1; no definite D call. The CDR3 is 15 amino acids. Trimming pared 5 bases from V and 3 bases from J, leaving 16 bases between. Germline loops: CDR1 SGHNT, CDR2 YENEEA. CDR3 coding DNA: TGTGCCAGCAGCATTCGGACCGGGGAGTACACTGAAGCTTTCTTT. Translation: CASSIRTGEYTEAFF.

This clone has just a few counts. This chain connects TRBV5-1 to TRBJ2-2, with D perhaps matching TRBD1 (6 bases). V dropped 0 bases and J dropped 9 bases, with 18 bases sitting between them. Germline-derived CDR1 and CDR2 are SGHRS and YFSETQ. The CDR3 is 16 amino acids. Here the CDR3 reads CASSLVAGAGGWELFF. Here the CDR3 DNA reads TGCGCCAGCAGCTTGGTAGCAGGGGCAGGCGGATGGGAGCTGTTTTTT.

A few counts support this clone. The V gene is TRBV29-1, the J gene TRBJ1-1; D is perhaps TRBD1 (6 bases). The V gene lost 3 bases and the J gene lost 6 bases, with 14 bases spanning the gap. The V gene's germline CDR1 is SQVTM and CDR2 ANQGSEA. The CDR3 has 13 amino acids. The chain's CDR3 is CSVEDIGGAEAFF. The DNA for the CDR3 is TGCAGCGTTGAGGATATCGGGGGCGCTGAAGCTTTCTTT.

J is TRBJ1-5 and V is TRBV19; D is perhaps TRBD1 (5 bases). V shed 5 bases and J shed 5 bases, with 10 bases lying between them. The germline CDR1 and CDR2 sequences are LNHDA and SQIVND (reference sequence). The CDR3 consists of 13 residues. DNA of the CDR3: TGTGCCAGTAGTCAGGGTAGAGATCAGCCCCAGCATTTT. This gives the protein CASSQGRDQPQHF.

The chain joins TRBV7-2 to TRBJ1-4; D perhaps matches TRBD1 (6 bases). Per germline, CDR1 SGHTA and CDR2 FQGNSA. The CDR3 contains 13 residues. The V end lost 3 bases, the J end lost 5 bases, and 7 bases lay between the germline ends. The DNA for the CDR3 is TGTGCCAGCAGCTTGAGGGGGAATGAAAAACTGTTTTTT. This encodes CASSLRGNEKLFF.

The rearrangement links TRBV7-3 to TRBJ1-3, with a tentative D call TRBD1 (5 bases). V was cut by 6 bases and J by 7 bases, with 16 bases left in between. The CDR3 has 14 residues. Germline V gene lookup returns CDR1 SGHTA and CDR2 FQGTGA. The CDR3 coding sequence is TGTGCCAGCAGAACCAGGGAAATAAGGAACACCATATATTTT. Residues: CASRTREIRNTIYF.

This clone has a handful of counts. The genes are TRBV4-3 and TRBJ2-1; TRBD1 matches 8 bases. J gave up 0 bases and V 2 bases, and 9 bases lay outside the gene matches. Germline lookup yields CDR1 LGHNA and CDR2 YSLEER. The length of the CDR3 is 18 residues. CDR3 in amino acids: CASSQSHRGDSSYNEQFF. DNA of the CDR3: TGCGCCAGCAGCCAAAGTCACAGGGGGGACAGCTCCTACAATGAGCAGTTCTTC.

The chain joins TRBV7-3 to TRBJ2-1; no definite D call. CDR1 is SGHTA, CDR2 FQGTGA, per germline. Trimming cost V 5 bases and J 2 bases, with 16 bases left between them. This CDR3 is built from 16 residues. CDR3 sequence reads: CASSPSFSPTYNEQFF. The CDR3 DNA sequence: TGTGCCAGCAGCCCATCGTTCTCACCTACCTACAATGAGCAGTTCTTC.

The chain joins TRBV21-1 to TRBJ2-7; the D call TRBD1 from the table was never checked on the DNA. TRBV21-1 counts as a pseudogene. This CDR3 contains 12 residues. CDR3 coding DNA: TGTGCCAGGCGCAGGGGAAGGAACGAGCAGTACTTC. Protein: CARRRGRNEQYF.

V usage is TRBV5-1 and J usage is TRBJ2-3; a possible D gene is TRBD2 (5 bases). V was cut by 4 bases and J by 8 bases, with 17 bases left in between. This CDR3 has 14 amino acids. Germline values: CDR1 SGHRS, CDR2 YFSETQ. CDR3 coding DNA: TGCGCCAGCAGCCCGGAAGCTAGCTCTGGTACGCAGTATTTT. This sequence encodes CASSPEASSGTQYF.

This chain uses TRBV19 with TRBJ1-2; unclear D gene. Germline assignment: CDR1 LNHDA and CDR2 SQIVND (reference sequence). V was cut by 3 bases and J by 0 bases, with 17 bases left in between. This CDR3 has 17 amino acids. This CDR3 is CASSISHLPDANYGYTF. DNA of the CDR3: TGTGCCAGTAGTATCTCTCACTTGCCGGACGCTAACTATGGCTACACCTTC. Complete variable domain (other parts from reference TRBV19 and TRBJ1-2): DGGITQSPKYLFRKEGQNVTLSCEQNLNHDAMYWYRQDPGQGLRLIYYSQIVNDFQKGDIAEGYSVSREKKESFPLTVTSAQKNPTAFYLCASSISHLPDANYGYTFGSGTRLTVV.

V and J are TRBV6-1 and TRBJ2-1, with 7 bases identical to TRBD2. CDR3 length equals 16 residues. CDR1 MNHNS and CDR2 SASEGT come from the germline V gene. Trimming removed 2 bases from V and 4 bases from J; junction bases left unmatched: 8. The CDR3 protein is CASSEFRGESYNEQFF. CDR3 nucleotides: TGTGCCAGCAGTGAATTTCGGGGGGAATCATACAATGAGCAGTTCTTC.

V usage is TRBV19 and J usage is TRBJ2-1, with 7 bases aligning to TRBD1. The CDR3 runs 14 residues. Germline V gene data show CDR1 as LNHDA and CDR2 as SQIVND (reference sequence). With V trimmed by 4 bases and J by 4 bases, 4 bases remained unmatched. Written as DNA, the CDR3 is TGTGCCAGTAGTACAAGACAGGGATACAATGAGCAGTTCTTC. This sequence encodes CASSTRQGYNEQFF.

V is TRBV2 and J is TRBJ2-2, with D possibly being TRBD1 (6 bases). Germline CDR1 reads SNHLY; CDR2 reads FYNNEI. The CDR3 covers 17 residues. V lost 6 bases, J lost 2 bases, and 19 bases lay in between. Written as DNA, the CDR3 is TGTGCCAGCAGAAAGAGACAGGTCCCCACCAACACCGGGGAGCTGTTTTTT. Protein sequence: CASRKRQVPTNTGELFF.

The gene calls are TRBV7-8 and TRBJ1-1; D is possibly TRBD1 (6 bases). The CDR3 spans 17 residues. CDR1 is SGHVS and CDR2 is FQNEAQ in the germline V gene. V was cut by 3 bases and J by 5 bases, with 22 bases left in between. This CDR3 is CASSFGLTGPAGTEAFF. The DNA for the CDR3 is TGTGCCAGCAGCTTTGGGTTGACAGGCCCGGCAGGAACTGAAGCTTTCTTT. The full variable domain, completed using reference TRBV7-8 and TRBJ1-1, is GAGVSQSPRYKVAKRGQDVALRCDPISGHVSLFWYQQALGQGPEFLTYFQNEAQLDKSGLPSDRFFAERPEGSVSTLKIQRTQQEDSAVYLCASSFGLTGPAGTEAFFGQGTRLTVV.

The chain links TRBV13 to TRBJ1-2, with 9 bases lining up with TRBD1. This CDR3 is 16 amino acids long. Per the germline V gene, CDR1 is PRHDT and CDR2 is FYEKMQ (reference sequence). After removal of 6 bases from V and 4 bases from J, the junction contained 12 bases not matched to a gene. The CDR3, as DNA: TGTGCCAGCAGGCACTCCGGGACAGGGACTATCTATGGCTACACCTTC. Residues: CASRHSGTGTIYGYTF.

Only a few counts were recorded for this clone. This chain uses TRBV9 with TRBJ2-2; 11 bases align to TRBD2. The V gene's germline CDR1 is SGDLS and CDR2 YYNGEE. The V gene end was trimmed by 0 bases and the J gene end by 7 bases; junction bases not matched to a gene: 8. The CDR3 is made up of 17 amino acids. The CDR3 here is CASSVGLAGTGSGELFF. The CDR3 nucleotides read TGTGCCAGCAGCGTAGGACTAGCGGGAACGGGTAGCGGGGAGCTGTTTTTT.